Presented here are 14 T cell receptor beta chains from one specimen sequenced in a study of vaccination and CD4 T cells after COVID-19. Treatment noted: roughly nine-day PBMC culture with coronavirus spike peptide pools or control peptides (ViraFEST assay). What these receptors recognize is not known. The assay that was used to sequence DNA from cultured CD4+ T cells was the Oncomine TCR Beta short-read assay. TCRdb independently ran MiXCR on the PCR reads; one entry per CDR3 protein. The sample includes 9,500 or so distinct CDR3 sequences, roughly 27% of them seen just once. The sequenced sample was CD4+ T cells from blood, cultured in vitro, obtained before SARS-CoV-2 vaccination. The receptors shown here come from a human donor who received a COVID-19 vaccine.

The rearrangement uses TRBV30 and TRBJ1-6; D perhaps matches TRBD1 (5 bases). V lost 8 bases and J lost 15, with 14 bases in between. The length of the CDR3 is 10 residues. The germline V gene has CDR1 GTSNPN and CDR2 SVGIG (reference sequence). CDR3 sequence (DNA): TGTGCCCGAAGGGACGGCCTCCTCCACTTT. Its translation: CARRDGLLHF. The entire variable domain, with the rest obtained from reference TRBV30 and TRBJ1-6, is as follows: SQTIHQWPATLVQPVGSPLSLECTVEGTSNPNLYWYRQAAGRGLQLLFYSVGIGQISSEVPQNLSASRPQDRQFILSSKKLLLSDSGFYLCARRDGLLHFGNGTRLTVT.

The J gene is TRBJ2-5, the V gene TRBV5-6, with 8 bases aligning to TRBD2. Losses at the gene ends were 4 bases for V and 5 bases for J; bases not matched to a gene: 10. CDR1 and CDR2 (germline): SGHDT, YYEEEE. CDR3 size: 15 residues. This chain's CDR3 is CASSILADGGETQYF. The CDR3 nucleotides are TGTGCCAGCAGCATACTAGCGGATGGGGGGGAGACCCAGTACTTC.

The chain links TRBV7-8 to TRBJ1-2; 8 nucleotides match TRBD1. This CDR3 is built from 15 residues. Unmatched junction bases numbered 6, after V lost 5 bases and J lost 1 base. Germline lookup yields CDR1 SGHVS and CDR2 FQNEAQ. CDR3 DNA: TGTGCCAGCAGCGTAGACAGGGGTTTTAACTATGGCTACACCTTC. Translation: CASSVDRGFNYGYTF.

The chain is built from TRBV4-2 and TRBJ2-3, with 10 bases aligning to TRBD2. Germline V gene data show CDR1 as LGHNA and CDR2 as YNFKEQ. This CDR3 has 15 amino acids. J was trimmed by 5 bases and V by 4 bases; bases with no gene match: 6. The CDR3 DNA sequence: TGTGCCAGCAGCCCTCTAGCGGGGGAGGTAGATACGCAGTATTTT. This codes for CASSPLAGEVDTQYF.

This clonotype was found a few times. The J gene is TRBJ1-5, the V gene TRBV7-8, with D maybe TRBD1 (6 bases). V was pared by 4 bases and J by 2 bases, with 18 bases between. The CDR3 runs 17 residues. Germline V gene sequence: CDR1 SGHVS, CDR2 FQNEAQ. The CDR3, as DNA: TGTGCCAGCAGCTCCCGCTTGGGGGCGGAGGGCAATCAGCCCCAGCATTTT. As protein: CASSSRLGAEGNQPQHF.

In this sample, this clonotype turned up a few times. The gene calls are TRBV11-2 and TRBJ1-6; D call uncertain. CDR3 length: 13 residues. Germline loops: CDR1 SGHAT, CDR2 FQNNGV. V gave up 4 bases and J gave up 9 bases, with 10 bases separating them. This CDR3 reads CASSSGRLSPLHF. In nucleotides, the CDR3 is TGTGCCAGCAGCTCAGGACGACTTTCACCCCTCCACTTT.

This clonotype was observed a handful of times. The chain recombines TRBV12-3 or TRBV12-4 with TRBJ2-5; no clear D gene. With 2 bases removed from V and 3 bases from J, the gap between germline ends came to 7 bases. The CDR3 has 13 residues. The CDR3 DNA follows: TGTGCCAGCAGTTTATACACCGAAGAGACCCAGTACTTC. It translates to CASSLYTEETQYF.

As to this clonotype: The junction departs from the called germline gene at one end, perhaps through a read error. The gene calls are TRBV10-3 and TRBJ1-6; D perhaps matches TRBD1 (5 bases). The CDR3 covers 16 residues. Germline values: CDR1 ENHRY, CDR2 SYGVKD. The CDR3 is CAIMGGGVLYNTPLHF. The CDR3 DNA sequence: TGTGCCATCATGGGGGGTGGGGTCCTCTATAATACACCCCTCCACTTT.

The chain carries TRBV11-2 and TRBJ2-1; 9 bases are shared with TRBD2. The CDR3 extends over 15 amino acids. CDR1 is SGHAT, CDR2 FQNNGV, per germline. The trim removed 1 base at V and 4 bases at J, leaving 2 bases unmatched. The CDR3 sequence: CASSLVLAGYNEQFF. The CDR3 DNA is TGTGCCAGCAGCTTAGTTCTAGCGGGGTACAATGAGCAGTTCTTC.

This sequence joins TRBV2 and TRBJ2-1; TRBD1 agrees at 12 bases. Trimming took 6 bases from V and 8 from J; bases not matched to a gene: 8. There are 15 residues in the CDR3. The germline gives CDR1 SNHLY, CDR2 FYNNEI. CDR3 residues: CASRSSGTGGDEQFF. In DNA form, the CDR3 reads TGTGCCAGCAGATCCTCCGGGACAGGGGGCGATGAGCAGTTCTTC.

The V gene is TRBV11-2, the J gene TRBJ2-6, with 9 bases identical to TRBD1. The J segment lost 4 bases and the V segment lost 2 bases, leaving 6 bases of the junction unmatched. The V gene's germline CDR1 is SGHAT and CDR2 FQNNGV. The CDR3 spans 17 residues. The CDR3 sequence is CASSLLQGALGANVLTF. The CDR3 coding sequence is TGTGCCAGCAGCTTATTACAGGGGGCTCTGGGGGCCAACGTCCTGACTTTC.

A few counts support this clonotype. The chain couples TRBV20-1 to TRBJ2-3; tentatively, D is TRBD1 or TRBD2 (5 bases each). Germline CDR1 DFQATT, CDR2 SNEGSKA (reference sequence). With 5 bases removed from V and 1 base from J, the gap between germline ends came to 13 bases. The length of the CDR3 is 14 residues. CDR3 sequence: CSAGGVIGTDTQYF. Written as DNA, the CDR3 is TGCAGTGCTGGGGGTGTCATAGGCACAGATACGCAGTATTTT.

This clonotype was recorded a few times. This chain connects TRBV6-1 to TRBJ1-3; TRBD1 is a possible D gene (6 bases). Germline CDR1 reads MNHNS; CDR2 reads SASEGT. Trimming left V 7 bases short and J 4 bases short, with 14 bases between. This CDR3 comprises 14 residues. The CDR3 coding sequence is TGTGCCAGCATCGAGGGGGGGCCAGGAAACACCATATATTTT. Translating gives CASIEGGPGNTIYF.

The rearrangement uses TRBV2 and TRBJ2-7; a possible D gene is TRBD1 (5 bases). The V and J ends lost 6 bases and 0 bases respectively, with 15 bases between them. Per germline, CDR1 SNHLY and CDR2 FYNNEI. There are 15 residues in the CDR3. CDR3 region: CASRPRGSLSYEQYF. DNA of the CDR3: TGTGCCAGCAGGCCTAGGGGCTCCCTCTCCTACGAGCAGTACTTC.